One and the same sample provided the 30 T cell receptor beta chains below, sequenced in a study of vaccination and CD4 T cells after COVID-19. The Oncomine TCR Beta short-read assay was applied to DNA of cultured CD4+ T cells. TCRdb fed the PCR reads into MiXCR, producing one record per CDR3 protein. This sample has 20,000 to 25,000 distinct CDR3 sequences, with roughly two thirds found just once. The antigens these receptors bind are not known. The treatment is: roughly ten-day PBMC culture with coronavirus spike peptide pools or control peptides (ViraFEST assay). The material sequenced was CD4+ T cells from blood, cultured in vitro, taken after SARS-CoV-2 vaccination. These receptors were collected from a human donor who received a COVID-19 vaccine.

The chain carries TRBV7-9 and TRBJ2-1; D gene uncertain. CDR3 length: 14 amino acids. The germline V and J ends were trimmed by 1 base and 1 base, with 5 bases remaining between them. Germline V gene lookup returns CDR1 SEHNR and CDR2 FQNEAQ (reference sequence). The CDR3 DNA reads as TGTGCCAGCAGCTTAGAGGGTTCCTACAATGAGCAGTTCTTC. Encoded protein: CASSLEGSYNEQFF.

The chain recombines TRBV30 with TRBJ1-1; D ambiguous. With 2 bases removed from V and 1 base from J, the gap between germline ends came to 14 bases. Germline CDR1 GTSNPN, CDR2 SVGIG (reference sequence). The CDR3 loop spans 15 amino acids. In nucleotides, the CDR3 is TGTGCCTGGAGTTTCCCGACACGTCAGAACACTGAAGCTTTCTTT. Residues: CAWSFPTRQNTEAFF.

This rearrangement joins TRBV19 to TRBJ1-2; maybe TRBD1 (5 bases). V was pared by 4 bases and J by 3 bases, with 9 bases between. This CDR3 contains 13 residues. Germline V CDR1 and CDR2: LNHDA, SQIVND (reference sequence). DNA of the CDR3: TGTGCCAGTAGTACAGACAGAGACTATGGCTACACCTTC. It encodes CASSTDRDYGYTF.

V and J are TRBV18 and TRBJ1-2, with a weak D call TRBD1 (5 bases). V was cut by 0 bases and J by 4 bases, with 9 bases left in between. CDR3 size: 14 residues. Germline values: CDR1 KGHSH, CDR2 LQKENI. The CDR3 reads CASSPPGQPYGYTF. The CDR3 nucleotides read TGTGCCAGCTCACCACCAGGACAACCCTATGGCTACACCTTC.

This clonotype was counted a few times. This chain joins TRBV6-1 and TRBJ1-6; D perhaps matches TRBD1 (5 bases). The CDR3 sequence is 13 residues long. V dropped 10 bases and J dropped 9 bases, with 16 bases sitting between them. Looked up from germline, CDR1 is MNHNS and CDR2 is SASEGT. CDR3 sequence: CATSSGVGSPLHF. CDR3 nucleotides: TGTGCCACCTCGTCGGGGGTTGGTTCACCCCTCCACTTT.

This clonotype has only a few counts. V gene TRBV6-2 or TRBV6-3 combines with J gene TRBJ1-5; D not resolved. CDR1 MNHEY and CDR2 SVGEGT come from the germline V gene. The CDR3 has 15 amino acids. Trimming shortened V by 3 bases and J by 3 bases, and 12 bases separated the two germline ends. Here the CDR3 reads CASSYPAASNQPQHF. DNA for the CDR3: TGTGCCAGCAGTTATCCTGCAGCGTCCAATCAGCCCCAGCATTTT.

The J gene is TRBJ1-3, the V gene TRBV18, with 7 bases that match TRBD1. CDR3 length: 14 residues. V lost 4 bases, J lost 3 bases, and 3 bases stayed unmatched. CDR1 and CDR2 (germline): KGHSH, LQKENI. The CDR3 sequence is CASSQDRDGNTIYF. The CDR3, as DNA: TGTGCCAGCTCACAAGACAGGGATGGAAACACCATATATTTT.

The rearrangement links TRBV2 to TRBJ2-7; the D call may be TRBD1 or TRBD2 (6 bases each). Per germline, CDR1 SNHLY and CDR2 FYNNEI. CDR3 length equals 14 residues. V lost 7 bases and J 4 bases, leaving 17 bases between the germline ends. CDR3: CASKRRGAEYEQYF. CDR3 in DNA: TGTGCCAGCAAGCGGAGGGGGGCCGAATACGAGCAGTACTTC.

The chain joins TRBV7-6 to TRBJ2-1; 8 bases match TRBD2. Trimming took 0 bases from V and 0 from J; bases not matched to a gene: 4. There are 17 residues in the CDR3. Germline V gene data show CDR1 as SGHVS and CDR2 as FNYEAQ. The CDR3 protein is CASSLATGGLSYNEQFF. CDR3 nucleotide sequence: TGTGCCAGCAGCTTAGCAACGGGGGGGCTCTCCTACAATGAGCAGTTCTTC.

The V and J genes are TRBV24-1 and TRBJ2-5, with TRBD1 matching 8 bases. V was pared by 4 bases and J by 1 base, with 4 bases of the junction left unmatched. This CDR3 has 15 amino acids. The germline V gene encodes CDR1 KGHDR and CDR2 SFDVKD. The CDR3 reads CATSDSGTGQETQYF. DNA of the CDR3: TGTGCCACCAGTGACTCCGGGACAGGCCAAGAGACCCAGTACTTC.

This chain connects TRBV7-9 to TRBJ1-4; 10 bases agree with TRBD1. Germline CDR1 SEHNR, CDR2 FQNEAQ (reference sequence). The ends lost 5 bases at V and 8 bases at J; junction bases unmatched: 5. This CDR3 comprises 14 residues. The CDR3 region has the DNA TGTGCCAGCAGCCGGACAGGGGGGACGGAAAAACTGTTTTTT. It codes for CASSRTGGTEKLFF.

V usage is TRBV2 and J usage is TRBJ1-5; the D is unclear. The V and J ends lost 1 base and 5 bases respectively, with 12 bases between them. This CDR3 region has 15 residues. Germline V gene sequence: CDR1 SNHLY, CDR2 FYNNEI. The CDR3 sequence: CASSEEAGLHQPQHF. For the CDR3, the DNA is TGTGCCAGCAGTGAAGAGGCAGGACTTCATCAGCCCCAGCATTTT.

The genes are TRBV20-1 and TRBJ2-7, with 9 nucleotides matching TRBD2. V lost 0 bases, J lost 5 bases, and 8 bases stayed unmatched. The CDR3 covers 15 residues. Germline assignment: CDR1 DFQATT and CDR2 SNEGSKA (reference sequence). CDR3 loop: CSARDAASGVHEQYF. In nucleotides, the CDR3 is TGCAGTGCTAGAGATGCCGCTAGCGGGGTCCACGAGCAGTACTTC.

This clonotype was found a few times. The chain joins TRBV19 to TRBJ1-2; D ambiguous. Germline V lookup: CDR1 LNHDA, CDR2 SQIVND (reference sequence). CDR3 size: 12 residues. V was pared by 6 bases and J by 5 bases, with 10 bases between. DNA for the CDR3: TGTGCCAGTAGCAAGGACGCGTATGGCTACACCTTC. Translated, it gives CASSKDAYGYTF.

This clonotype was counted only a few times. The V gene is TRBV7-3, the J gene TRBJ2-1; TRBD2 aligns across 9 bases. V dropped 4 bases and J dropped 8; count of bases not matched to a gene: 21. Germline V lookup: CDR1 SGHTA, CDR2 FQGTGA. The CDR3 is 19 amino acids. The CDR3, as DNA: TGTGCCAGCAGCTATACTTACTCTCCCGCGCGGGGGGGGCCGGATGAGCAGTTCTTC. It translates to CASSYTYSPARGGPDEQFF.

This clonotype turned up a few times. J is TRBJ1-2 and V is TRBV6-1; D not certain. CDR3 size: 13 residues. V lost 2 bases, J lost 8 bases, and 12 bases lay in between. From germline, CDR1 is MNHNS and CDR2 SASEGT. In DNA form, the CDR3 reads TGTGCCAGCAGTGAAAGATACAGAGGGGGCTACACCTTC. Protein: CASSERYRGGYTF.

This chain connects TRBV2 to TRBJ2-1; 10 bases line up with TRBD2. J was trimmed by 7 bases and V by 7 bases; bases with no gene match: 10. The germline CDR1 and CDR2 sequences are SNHLY and FYNNEI. The CDR3 is 15 residues long. The CDR3 DNA reads TGTGCCAGCACTAAAAGCGGGAGGGGGTGGAATGAGCAGTTCTTC. Its protein is CASTKSGRGWNEQFF.

This clonotype has more than one count but fewer than ten. The chain couples TRBV21-1 to TRBJ1-1; no check of the table's D call, TRBD1, against the DNA was made. TRBV21-1 is designated a pseudogene. CDR3 length: 16 residues. The CDR3 reads CASSKAWGRRDTEAFF. The CDR3 DNA follows: TGTGCCAGCAGCAAAGCGTGGGGGCGAAGGGACACTGAAGCTTTCTTT.

This chain uses TRBV7-8 with TRBJ1-1; weak D call: TRBD1 (5 bases). Looked up from germline, CDR1 is SGHVS and CDR2 is FQNEAQ. CDR3 length: 14 residues. Trimming took 6 bases from V and 5 from J, leaving 16 bases between them. The CDR3 sequence: CASSTRGPGTEAFF. The CDR3 nucleotides read TGTGCCAGCAGTACAAGGGGACCGGGGACTGAAGCTTTCTTT.

The chain carries TRBV14 and TRBJ2-6; a possible D gene is TRBD2 (5 bases). CDR1 and CDR2 from the germline V gene are SGHDN and FVKESK. The CDR3 is made up of 17 amino acids. Trimming shortened V by 4 bases and J by 4 bases, and 17 bases separated the two germline ends. This CDR3 reads CASSPRTGPSGANVLTF. CDR3 DNA sequence: TGTGCCAGCAGCCCTCGTACGGGTCCTAGCGGGGCCAACGTCCTGACTTTC.

This rearrangement joins TRBV20-1 to TRBJ2-5, with TRBD2 matching 9 bases. CDR1 and CDR2 (germline): DFQATT, SNEGSKA (reference sequence). The V gene end was trimmed by 1 base and the J gene end by 5 bases; junction bases not matched to a gene: 11. This CDR3 has 16 residues. The CDR3 loop reads CSARGGGGAGVETQYF. Written as DNA, the CDR3 is TGCAGTGCTAGAGGAGGCGGGGGGGCCGGGGTGGAGACCCAGTACTTC.

The chain is built from TRBV20-1 and TRBJ1-1, with a tentative D call TRBD1 (5 bases). Trimming removed 0 bases from V and 3 bases from J, with 14 bases in between. The V gene's germline CDR1 is DFQATT and CDR2 SNEGSKA (reference sequence). The CDR3 runs to 15 residues. In DNA form, the CDR3 reads TGCAGTGCTAGAGATCCGGGGCTTGGGTACACTGAAGCTTTCTTT. This codes for CSARDPGLGYTEAFF.

The genes are TRBV5-1 and TRBJ1-2; 8 bases agree with TRBD1. J was trimmed by 7 bases and V by 0 bases; bases with no gene match: 2. The CDR3 runs 13 residues. Germline CDR1 SGHRS, CDR2 YFSETQ. The CDR3 nucleotides are TGCGCCAGCAGCTTGGAGGGACAGGCTGGCTACACCTTC. It specifies CASSLEGQAGYTF.

This rearrangement joins TRBV24-1 to TRBJ2-3, with 9 positions matching TRBD2. The CDR3 consists of 13 residues. Germline CDR1 reads KGHDR; CDR2 reads SFDVKD. With 7 bases clipped from V and 5 bases from J, the junction kept 3 bases outside the gene matches. CDR3 residues: CATRPSGVDTQYF. The CDR3 coding sequence is TGTGCCACCAGGCCTAGCGGGGTAGATACGCAGTATTTT.

This clonotype appeared a few times. V is TRBV20-1 and J is TRBJ1-2; 8 bases agree with TRBD1. The CDR3 spans 13 residues. Trimming took 1 base from V and 8 from J; bases not matched to a gene: 6. The V gene's germline CDR1 is DFQATT and CDR2 SNEGSKA (reference sequence). Written as DNA, the CDR3 is TGCAGTGCTAGAGGGCAGGGGGCTAGGGGCTACACCTTC. Residues: CSARGQGARGYTF.

This clonotype has more than one count but fewer than ten. The V and J genes are TRBV20-1 and TRBJ2-3; TRBD2 matches 11 bases. V shed 1 base and J 0 bases; nucleotides not matched to a gene: 6. This CDR3 is 17 amino acids long. Germline V CDR1 and CDR2: DFQATT, SNEGSKA (reference sequence). CDR3 region: CSARVVAGGPSTDTQYF. DNA for the CDR3: TGCAGTGCTAGAGTGGTAGCGGGGGGGCCCAGCACAGATACGCAGTATTTT.

The genes are TRBV24-1 and TRBJ1-1; D remains unclear. Germline lookup yields CDR1 KGHDR and CDR2 SFDVKD. V dropped 2 bases and J dropped 10 bases, with 10 bases sitting between them. This CDR3 is 12 amino acids long. The CDR3 loop reads CATSDYGSRAFF. The CDR3 DNA is TGTGCCACCAGTGATTACGGCTCGAGAGCTTTCTTT.

This chain links TRBV2 with TRBJ1-6; D gene ambiguous. Germline CDR1 and CDR2: SNHLY and FYNNEI. Trimming left V 2 bases short and J 6 bases short, with 26 bases between. This CDR3 region has 20 residues. The CDR3 sequence is CASSERSRGVNMAGNSPLHF. Here the CDR3 DNA reads TGTGCCAGCAGTGAACGCTCGCGAGGAGTAAATATGGCGGGTAATTCACCCCTCCACTTT.

The chain combines TRBV2 with TRBJ1-2; 8 nucleotides line up with TRBD1. The J segment lost 1 base and the V segment lost 2 bases, leaving 6 bases of the junction unmatched. The germline V gene encodes CDR1 SNHLY and CDR2 FYNNEI. The CDR3 runs 16 residues. The CDR3 region has the DNA TGTGCCAGCAGTGAAAGGGGGACAGGCGGTAACTATGGCTACACCTTC. It yields the protein CASSERGTGGNYGYTF.

With respect to this clonotype: The germline gene is not matched at one end of the junction; a read error may be the cause. The chain couples TRBV24-1 to TRBJ1-5; D uncertain. The CDR3 extends over 13 amino acids. Germline loops: CDR1 KGHDR, CDR2 SFDVKD. CDR3 sequence: CAASGLSNQPQHF. The DNA of the CDR3 is TGTGCCGCCAGTGGCCTCAGCAATCAGCCCCAGCATTTT.